This T cell receptor beta chain appears in the sequencing data of a study of blood T cell repertoires in COVID-19. Study in general: COVID-19 samples from acute and convalescent phases originated in the United States, Italy and Spain. PBMCs, B-cell-depleted T cells, or T cells provided the cDNA or gDNA that made up the material.

This clone occurred once. The germline V gene encodes CDR1 MNHEY and CDR2 SVGAGI. The CDR3 spans 14 residues. Trimming removed 6 bases at V and 0 bases at J, with 9 bases between. Source study methods: The authors estimated nucleated cell counts from reference gene primer amplification. Data came from immunoSEQ multiplex PCR; TCRdb stores just in-frame clones and leaves some out. V and J calls plus clone size are reproduced from that table; the DNA served to infer D and trimming. The data show roughly 120,000 clones, over 65% seen once. Material: peripheral blood. This sequence originates from a woman aged 55-75 years with acute or convalescent COVID-19. The V call is TRBV6-5, the J call TRBJ1-5; D unclear. The CDR3 coding sequence is TGTGCCAGCAGCCGCGGCTATAGCAATCAGCCCCAGCATTTT. It codes for CASSRGYSNQPQHF.